Listed here are 19 T cell receptor beta chains from one sample, sequenced in a study of T cell responses to AZD1222 COVID-19 vaccine. The assay was immunoSEQ multiplex PCR, and TCRdb's table has in-frame clones only and misses some. The profile shows around 99,000 clones, roughly 87% of them singletons. The material sequenced was peripheral blood, taken on day 0 of AZD1222 vaccination. Every receptor here comes from an adult in good health.

The chain carries TRBV18 and TRBJ1-2; a weak D match, TRBD1 (6 bases). V was shortened by 6 bases and J by 6 bases, with 17 bases between the two germline ends. This CDR3 is built from 14 residues. Germline loops: CDR1 KGHSH, CDR2 LQKENI. CDR3 protein: CASSASTGPHGYTF. The CDR3 DNA follows: TGTGCCAGCTCGGCCTCTACAGGGCCCCATGGCTACACCTTC.

The CDR3, as DNA: TGTGCCAGCAAAGGGACTAGCGGAAGCTCCTACAATGAGCAGTTCTTC. The encoded protein is CASKGTSGSSYNEQFF. This chain links TRBV6-4 with TRBJ2-1, with 11 bases that match TRBD2. Germline assignment: CDR1 MRHNA and CDR2 SNTAGT. The CDR3 extends over 16 amino acids. The V segment lost 7 bases and the J segment 0 bases; nucleotides outside the gene matches: 5.

J is TRBJ2-2 and V is TRBV19; D gene uncertain. This CDR3 spans 13 amino acids. CDR1 and CDR2 from the germline V gene are LNHDA and SQIVND (reference sequence). V shed 6 bases and J shed 5 bases, with 10 bases lying between them. This chain's CDR3 is CASRSARTGELFF. For the CDR3, the DNA is TGTGCCAGTAGATCGGCGAGGACCGGGGAGCTGTTTTTT.

V usage is TRBV7-2 and J usage is TRBJ2-1; no clear D gene. The CDR3 has 14 amino acids. The V and J ends lost 3 bases and 9 bases respectively, with 15 bases between them. Germline V gene lookup returns CDR1 SGHTA and CDR2 FQGNSA. CDR3: CASSFDRANAEQFF. In nucleotides, the CDR3 is TGTGCCAGCAGCTTTGATAGGGCCAACGCTGAGCAGTTCTTC.

V is TRBV6-2 or TRBV6-3 and J is TRBJ2-6; TRBD1 is a possible D gene (6 bases). Trimming took 6 bases from V and 4 from J, leaving 13 bases between them. Germline V gives CDR1 MNHEY, CDR2 SVGEGT. The CDR3 runs to 15 residues. CDR3 in DNA: TGTGCCAGCAGCGGCACAGGGTCCGGGGCCAACGTCCTGACTTTC. Residues: CASSGTGSGANVLTF.

The rearrangement links TRBV5-1 to TRBJ1-2; 9 bases align to TRBD1. This CDR3 has 20 amino acids. CDR1 is SGHRS, CDR2 YFSETQ, per germline. V shed 6 bases, J shed 0 bases, and the junction held 21 bases outside the gene matches. CDR3 sequence: CASKTNPGNRGLDPNYGYTF. CDR3 bases: TGCGCCAGCAAAACCAACCCGGGAAACAGGGGGCTGGACCCTAACTATGGCTACACCTTC.

J is TRBJ2-3 and V is TRBV5-1, with 8 bases matching TRBD2. CDR3 length equals 15 residues. V was pared by 1 base and J by 1 base, with 2 bases of the junction left unmatched. Germline V lookup: CDR1 SGHRS, CDR2 YFSETQ. The CDR3 sequence is CASSLPAGGTDTQYF. The DNA for the CDR3 is TGCGCCAGCAGCTTGCCAGCGGGGGGCACAGATACGCAGTATTTT.

The chain employs TRBV7-2 and TRBJ2-1, with 12 bases fitting TRBD2. Unmatched junction bases numbered 4, after V lost 8 bases and J lost 2 bases. The CDR3 is 15 residues long. Germline CDR1 and CDR2: SGHTA and FQGNSA. The chain's CDR3 is CASGTSGGTYNEQFF. The CDR3 nucleotides read TGTGCCAGCGGTACTAGCGGGGGGACCTACAATGAGCAGTTCTTC.

The chain combines TRBV19 with TRBJ2-7; D is possibly TRBD1 (6 bases). There are 17 residues in the CDR3. With 2 bases removed from V and 0 bases from J, the gap between germline ends came to 17 bases. In germline, CDR1 is LNHDA, CDR2 SQIVND (reference sequence). The CDR3 sequence is CASSIKGRGVPSYEQYF. CDR3 DNA: TGTGCCAGTAGTATAAAAGGCAGGGGAGTTCCCTCCTACGAGCAGTACTTC.

This chain uses TRBV19 with TRBJ2-1; 8 bases align to TRBD1. This CDR3 has 16 residues. Germline V gene data show CDR1 as LNHDA and CDR2 as SQIVND (reference sequence). V trimming: 5 bases; J trimming: 5 bases; junction bases outside the gene matches: 11. This CDR3 is CASSELGQVKDNEQFF. In DNA, the CDR3 is TGTGCCAGTAGTGAATTGGGACAGGTTAAGGACAATGAGCAGTTCTTC.

The chain is built from TRBV30 and TRBJ2-5; D unclear. The CDR3 is 13 amino acids. V lost 6 bases and J lost 4, with 15 bases in between. Germline lookup yields CDR1 GTSNPN and CDR2 SVGIG (reference sequence). The CDR3 nucleotides read TGTGCCTGCACGCCTGCGCGTAGAGAGACCCAGTACTTC. Translated: CACTPARRETQYF.

This chain uses TRBV27 with TRBJ1-2; unclear D gene. Germline lookup yields CDR1 MNHEY and CDR2 SMNVEV (reference sequence). This CDR3 region has 16 residues. Trimming removed 0 bases at V and 3 bases at J, with 14 bases between. The chain's CDR3 is CASSLSKGVWDYGYTF. In DNA form, the CDR3 reads TGTGCCAGCAGTTTATCCAAGGGAGTGTGGGACTATGGCTACACCTTC.

V is TRBV18 and J is TRBJ2-5; 11 positions agree with TRBD1. Germline V gene data show CDR1 as KGHSH and CDR2 as LQKENI. This CDR3 comprises 15 residues. The V and J ends lost 5 bases and 4 bases, in that order; junction bases with no gene match: 6. CDR3 in amino acids: CASSSGTGGLETQYF. In DNA form, the CDR3 reads TGTGCCAGCTCATCCGGGACAGGGGGACTAGAGACCCAGTACTTC.

The V call is TRBV27, the J call TRBJ1-4, with 7 bases aligning to TRBD1. Germline-derived CDR1 and CDR2 are MNHEY and SMNVEV (reference sequence). V lost 5 bases and J lost 2; bases outside the gene matches: 2. The CDR3 covers 14 residues. CDR3 amino acids: CASSVTGTNEKLFF. In nucleotides, the CDR3 is TGTGCCAGCAGTGTGACAGGGACTAATGAAAAACTGTTTTTT.

The chain recombines TRBV27 with TRBJ1-2; a weak D match, TRBD1 (6 bases). Per the germline V gene, CDR1 is MNHEY and CDR2 is SMNVEV (reference sequence). V gave up 2 bases and J gave up 7 bases, with 11 bases separating them. The CDR3 extends over 13 amino acids. The DNA of the CDR3 is TGTGCCAGCAGTTTAGTTTCAGGGGTTGGCTACACCTTC. Translated: CASSLVSGVGYTF.

The chain employs TRBV5-6 and TRBJ1-1; no clear D. Germline V gene data show CDR1 as SGHDT and CDR2 as YYEEEE. The length of the CDR3 is 15 residues. V dropped 0 bases and J dropped 0 bases, with 9 bases sitting between them. The DNA for the CDR3 is TGTGCCAGCAGCTTGGGTGTCGCGATGAACACTGAAGCTTTCTTT. Amino acid sequence: CASSLGVAMNTEAFF.

V gene TRBV20-1 combines with J gene TRBJ1-2, with 9 bases that match TRBD1. This CDR3 has 14 residues. CDR1 and CDR2 from the germline V gene are DFQATT and SNEGSKA (reference sequence). V shed 3 bases and J 7 bases; nucleotides not matched to a gene: 9. The CDR3, as DNA: TGCAGTGCTAGTGACGACAGGGGGTTCGGTGGCTACACCTTC. Translating gives CSASDDRGFGGYTF.

The rearrangement joins TRBV27 to TRBJ1-6; weak D call: TRBD1 (6 bases). Per germline, CDR1 MNHEY and CDR2 SMNVEV (reference sequence). The length of the CDR3 is 17 residues. V was trimmed by 3 bases and J by 2 bases, leaving 14 bases between them. In DNA form, the CDR3 reads TGTGCCAGCAGTTTTGAGTGGGGGGCGGCCTATAATTCACCCCTCCACTTT. This translates into CASSFEWGAAYNSPLHF.

The V call is TRBV5-6, the J call TRBJ2-2; no definite D call. V gave up 3 bases and J gave up 8 bases, with 8 bases separating them. The germline CDR1 and CDR2 sequences are SGHDT and YYEEEE. CDR3 length: 12 amino acids. CDR3: CASSYTLGELFF. CDR3 sequence (DNA): TGTGCCAGCAGCTACACGTTGGGGGAGCTGTTTTTT.